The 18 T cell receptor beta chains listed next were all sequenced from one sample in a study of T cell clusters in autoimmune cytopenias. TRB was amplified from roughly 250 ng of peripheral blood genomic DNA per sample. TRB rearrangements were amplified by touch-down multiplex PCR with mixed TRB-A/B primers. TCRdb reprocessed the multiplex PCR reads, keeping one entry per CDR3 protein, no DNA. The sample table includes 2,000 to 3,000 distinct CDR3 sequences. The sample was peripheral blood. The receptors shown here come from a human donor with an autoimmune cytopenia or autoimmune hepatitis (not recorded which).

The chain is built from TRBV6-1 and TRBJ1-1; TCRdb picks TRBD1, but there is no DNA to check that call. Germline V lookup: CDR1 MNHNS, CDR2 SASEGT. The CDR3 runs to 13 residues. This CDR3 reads CASIARGRTEAFF.

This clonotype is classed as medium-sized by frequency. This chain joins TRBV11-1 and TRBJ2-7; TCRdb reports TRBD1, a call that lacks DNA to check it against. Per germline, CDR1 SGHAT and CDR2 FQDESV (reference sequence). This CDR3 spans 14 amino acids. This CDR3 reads CASSRDRGPGEQYF.

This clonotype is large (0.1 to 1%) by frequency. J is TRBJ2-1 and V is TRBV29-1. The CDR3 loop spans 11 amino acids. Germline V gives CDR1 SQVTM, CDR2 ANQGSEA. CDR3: CSVTNGWGQFF.

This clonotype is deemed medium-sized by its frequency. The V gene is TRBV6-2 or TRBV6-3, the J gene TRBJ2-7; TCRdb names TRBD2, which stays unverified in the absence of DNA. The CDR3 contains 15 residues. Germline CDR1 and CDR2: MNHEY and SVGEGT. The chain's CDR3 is CASSSSPSGNYEQYF.

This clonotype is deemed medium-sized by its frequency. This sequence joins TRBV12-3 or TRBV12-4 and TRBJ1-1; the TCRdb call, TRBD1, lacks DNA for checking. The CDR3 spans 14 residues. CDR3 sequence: CASSFTDRGSEAFF.

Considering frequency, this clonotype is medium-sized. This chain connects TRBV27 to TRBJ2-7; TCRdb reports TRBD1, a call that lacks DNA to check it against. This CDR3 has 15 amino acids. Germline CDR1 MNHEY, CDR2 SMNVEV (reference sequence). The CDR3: CASRPQGAGSYEQYF.

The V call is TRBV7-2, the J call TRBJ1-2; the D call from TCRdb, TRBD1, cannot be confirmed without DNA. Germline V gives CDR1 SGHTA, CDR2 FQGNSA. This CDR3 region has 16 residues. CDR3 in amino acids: CASSLALTGGGNGYTF.

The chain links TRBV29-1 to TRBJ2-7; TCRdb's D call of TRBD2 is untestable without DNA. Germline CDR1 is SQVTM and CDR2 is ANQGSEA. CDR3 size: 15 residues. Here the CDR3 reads CSLPGRLAGVYEQYF.

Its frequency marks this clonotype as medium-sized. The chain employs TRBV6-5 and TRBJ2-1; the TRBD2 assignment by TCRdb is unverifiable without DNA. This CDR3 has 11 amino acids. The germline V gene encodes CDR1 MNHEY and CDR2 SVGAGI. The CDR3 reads CASSYRAEQFF.

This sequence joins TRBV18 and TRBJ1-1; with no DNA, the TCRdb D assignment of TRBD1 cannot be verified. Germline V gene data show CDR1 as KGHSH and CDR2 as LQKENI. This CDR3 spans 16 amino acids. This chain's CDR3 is CASSPVTGGSNTEAFF. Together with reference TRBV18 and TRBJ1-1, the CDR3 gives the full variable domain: NAGVMQNPRHLVRRRGQEARLRCSPMKGHSHVYWYRQLPEEGLKFMVYLQKENIIDESGMPKERFSAEFPKEGPSILRIQQVVRGDSAAYFCASSPVTGGSNTEAFFGQGTRLTVV.

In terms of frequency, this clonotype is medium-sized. CDR3: CASSRSGTRYNEQFF. This sequence joins TRBV7-6 and TRBJ2-1. This CDR3 is built from 15 residues. CDR1 SGHVS and CDR2 FNYEAQ come from the germline V gene.

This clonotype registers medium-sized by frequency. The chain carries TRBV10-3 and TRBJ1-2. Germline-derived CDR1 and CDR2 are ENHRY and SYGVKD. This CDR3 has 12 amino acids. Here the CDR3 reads CANSDTNYGYTF.

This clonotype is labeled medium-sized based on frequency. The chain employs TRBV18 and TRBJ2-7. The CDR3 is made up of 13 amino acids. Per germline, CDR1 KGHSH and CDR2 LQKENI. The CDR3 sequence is CASSPVQAYEQYF. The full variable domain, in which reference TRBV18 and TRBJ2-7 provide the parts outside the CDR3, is NAGVMQNPRHLVRRRGQEARLRCSPMKGHSHVYWYRQLPEEGLKFMVYLQKENIIDESGMPKERFSAEFPKEGPSILRIQQVVRGDSAAYFCASSPVQAYEQYFGPGTRLTVT.

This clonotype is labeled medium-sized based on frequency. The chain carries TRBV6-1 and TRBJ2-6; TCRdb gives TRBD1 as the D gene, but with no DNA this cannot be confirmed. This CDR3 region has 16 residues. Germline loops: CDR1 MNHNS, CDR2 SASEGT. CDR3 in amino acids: CASSEVGGSGANVLTF.

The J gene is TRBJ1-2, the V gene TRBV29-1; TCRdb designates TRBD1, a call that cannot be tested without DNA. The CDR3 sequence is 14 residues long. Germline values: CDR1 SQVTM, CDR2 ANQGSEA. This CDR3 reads CSVTNGWGQFWNTF.

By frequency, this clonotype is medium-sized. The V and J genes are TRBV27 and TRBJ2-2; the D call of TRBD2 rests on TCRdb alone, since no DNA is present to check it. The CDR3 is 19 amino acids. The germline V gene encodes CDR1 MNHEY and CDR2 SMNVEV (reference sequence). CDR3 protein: CASSLWALGGDRNTGELFF.

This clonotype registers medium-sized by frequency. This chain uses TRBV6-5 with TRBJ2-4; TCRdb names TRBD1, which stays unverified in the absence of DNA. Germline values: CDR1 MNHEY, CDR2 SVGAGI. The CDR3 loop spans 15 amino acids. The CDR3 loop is CASSRGGTAENIQYF.

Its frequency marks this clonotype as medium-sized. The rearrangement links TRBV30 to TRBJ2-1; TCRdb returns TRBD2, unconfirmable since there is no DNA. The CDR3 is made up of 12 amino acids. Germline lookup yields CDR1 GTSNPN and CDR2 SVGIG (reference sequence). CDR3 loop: CAWPTSGGSQFF.